These 27 T cell receptor beta chains share one sample of origin, sequenced in a study of CD8 T cells in ankylosing spondylitis. One entry per CDR3 protein results from TCRdb running MiXCR on the 5' RACE reads. The profile shows about 320,000 distinct CDR3 sequences, around 10% of them singletons. Sequenced sample: blood, either unsorted or a sorted T cell fraction (not recorded which). The receptors originated from a female donor with ankylosing spondylitis or in good health (not recorded which).

This clonotype was seen at least ten times. The chain uses TRBV12-3 or TRBV12-4 and TRBJ1-5; D is ambiguous. Trimming stripped 7 bases from V and 7 bases from J, with 14 bases between. The CDR3 is 13 amino acids. The CDR3 protein is CASNPGSGQPQHF. CDR3 bases: TGTGCCAGCAACCCGGGATCCGGGCAGCCCCAGCATTTT.

The genes are TRBV28 and TRBJ2-7; either TRBD1 or TRBD2 may fit D (7 bases each). This CDR3 spans 16 amino acids. V lost 3 bases and J 4 bases, leaving 19 bases between the germline ends. The V gene's germline CDR1 is MDHEN and CDR2 SYDVKM. Here the CDR3 DNA reads TGTGCCAGCAGTTTTCATGGGTTCCAGGGGGGGTACGAGCAGTACTTC. This gives the protein CASSFHGFQGGYEQYF.

The chain recombines TRBV20-1 with TRBJ2-7; 9 bases agree with TRBD1. V gave up 6 bases and J gave up 1 base; unmatched junction bases: 16. Germline V CDR1 and CDR2: DFQATT, SNEGSKA (reference sequence). The CDR3 covers 17 residues. The CDR3 DNA follows: TGCAGTGCACTTTCCGAACAAACCGGGACAGGGTCCTACGAGCAGTACTTC. Translating it yields CSALSEQTGTGSYEQYF.

The CDR3 loop is CASTRDSGTDTQYF. DNA for the CDR3: TGCGCCAGCACTCGGGATAGTGGCACAGATACGCAGTATTTT. This rearrangement joins TRBV5-1 to TRBJ2-3; D might be TRBD2 (5 bases). Trimming removed 6 bases from V and 1 base from J, with 12 bases in between. CDR3 size: 14 residues. Germline V gene sequence: CDR1 SGHRS, CDR2 YFSETQ.

This clonotype showed up many times. The J gene is TRBJ1-1, the V gene TRBV5-1; TRBD1 matches 10 bases. After removal of 4 bases from V and 7 bases from J, the junction contained 4 bases not matched to a gene. The CDR3 has 13 amino acids. CDR1 and CDR2 from the germline V gene are SGHRS and YFSETQ. In nucleotides, the CDR3 is TGCGCCAGCAGCGCCGGACAGGGGGTTGAAGCTTTCTTT. Translating it yields CASSAGQGVEAFF.

The sample holds many counts of this clonotype. This rearrangement joins TRBV12-5 to TRBJ2-3; the D is unclear. CDR3 length: 15 residues. Germline CDR1 LGHNT, CDR2 FRNRAP. V was cut by 2 bases and J by 0 bases, with 9 bases left in between. The CDR3, as DNA: TGTGCTAGTGGTTTGCGCCAGTTGAGCACAGATACGCAGTATTTT. This translates into CASGLRQLSTDTQYF.

This clonotype came up many times. The genes are TRBV18 and TRBJ1-1; D is perhaps TRBD1 (5 bases). From germline, CDR1 is KGHSH and CDR2 LQKENI. This CDR3 contains 15 residues. V dropped 1 base and J dropped 8 bases, with 17 bases sitting between them. The CDR3 loop is CASSPRRDAQLEAFF. CDR3 nucleotide sequence: TGTGCCAGCTCACCACGGAGGGACGCCCAACTGGAAGCTTTCTTT.

At least ten counts were recorded for this clonotype. This chain links TRBV20-1 with TRBJ2-3, with TRBD2 identical over 7 bases. The CDR3 is 14 amino acids. V lost 6 bases, J lost 5 bases, and 11 bases stayed unmatched. Germline CDR1 is DFQATT and CDR2 is SNEGSKA (reference sequence). The CDR3 sequence: CSAGGWGSGDTQYF. Here the CDR3 DNA reads TGCAGTGCCGGGGGGTGGGGCAGTGGAGATACGCAGTATTTT.

This clonotype has at least ten counts. The gene calls are TRBV28 and TRBJ2-1, with 9 bases fitting TRBD2. V shed 5 bases and J 4 bases; nucleotides not matched to a gene: 15. The germline V gene has CDR1 MDHEN and CDR2 SYDVKM. The CDR3 is 18 amino acids. In DNA form, the CDR3 reads TGTGCCAGCAGTCCGGGACTAGCTACGAGGGCCCGTTACAATGAGCAGTTCTTC. Its protein product is CASSPGLATRARYNEQFF.

This CDR3 reads CASWVSGQETQYF. For the CDR3, the DNA is TGTGCCAGCTGGGTTTCGGGCCAAGAGACCCAGTACTTC. This sequence joins TRBV25-1 and TRBJ2-5; D gene ambiguous. Trimming removed 8 bases from V and 1 base from J, with 11 bases in between. The CDR3 has 13 residues. CDR1 MGHDK and CDR2 SYGVNS come from the germline V gene.

This clonotype appeared many times. The J gene is TRBJ1-5, the V gene TRBV5-1; perhaps TRBD1 as D (5 bases). Trimming stripped 2 bases from V and 5 bases from J, with 11 bases between. The CDR3 contains 14 residues. Looked up from germline, CDR1 is SGHRS and CDR2 is YFSETQ. This CDR3 is CASSFDSTYQPQHF. The CDR3 DNA reads TGCGCCAGCAGCTTTGACAGTACCTATCAGCCCCAGCATTTT.

This clonotype has more than one count but fewer than ten. This sequence joins TRBV20-1 and TRBJ1-1; 9 positions agree with TRBD1. Unmatched junction bases numbered 15, after V lost 0 bases and J lost 1 base. This CDR3 contains 19 residues. Germline CDR1 reads DFQATT; CDR2 reads SNEGSKA (reference sequence). The CDR3 region is CSARENYNRDRASNTEAFF. DNA for the CDR3: TGCAGTGCTAGAGAAAATTACAACCGGGACAGGGCCTCGAACACTGAAGCTTTCTTT.

This clonotype was observed at least ten times. The chain uses TRBV14 and TRBJ2-7; D may be TRBD2 (5 bases). The CDR3 consists of 15 residues. V shed 4 bases and J shed 4 bases, with 17 bases lying between them. Germline V lookup: CDR1 SGHDN, CDR2 FVKESK. CDR3 bases: TGTGCCAGCAGCCGGGAGCGGACCTCGACGTACGAGCAGTACTTC. Translation: CASSRERTSTYEQYF.

In this sample, this clonotype turned up many times. V and J are TRBV6-1 and TRBJ1-4, with TRBD1 matching over 8 bases. The germline CDR1 and CDR2 sequences are MNHNS and SASEGT. The length of the CDR3 is 14 residues. The junction had 8 bases not matched to a gene; V was cut back by 6 bases and J by 8 bases. The CDR3 nucleotides are TGTGCCAGCAGGACCGGGACAGGAAGAGAAAAACTGTTTTTT. It encodes CASRTGTGREKLFF.

This clonotype came up many times. V is TRBV12-3 or TRBV12-4 and J is TRBJ2-3; 10 bases align to TRBD2. The ends lost 5 bases at V and 3 bases at J; junction bases unmatched: 2. The CDR3 runs 14 residues. The CDR3 coding sequence is TGTGCCAGCAGTCCTAGCGGGAGAACAGATACGCAGTATTTT. Its protein product is CASSPSGRTDTQYF.

About this clonotype: A much larger clone lies a single base off, so this may be a read error. J is TRBJ2-1 and V is TRBV29-1, with 11 bases aligning to TRBD2. Germline V CDR1 and CDR2: SQVTM, ANQGSEA. CDR3 length: 13 amino acids. The DNA for the CDR3 is TGCAGCTTGACTAGCGGGGCTCCCAATGCGCAGTTCTTC. This sequence encodes CSLTSGAPNAQFF.

With regard to this clonotype: This could be a read error, since a much larger clone is one nucleotide away. The chain combines TRBV9 with TRBJ2-1, with TRBD1 matching 7 bases. The CDR3 is 17 residues long. CDR1 is SGDLS and CDR2 is YYNGEE in the germline V gene. The CDR3 DNA sequence: TGTGCCAGCAGCGCTCCCCACCTGGACAGGCAAAACAATGAGCAGCTCTTC. This translates into CASSAPHLDRQNNEQLF.

The sample holds a few counts of this clonotype. V usage is TRBV5-1 and J usage is TRBJ1-2; tentative D call: TRBD1 (6 bases). With 3 bases removed from V and 5 bases from J, the gap between germline ends came to 20 bases. CDR1 is SGHRS and CDR2 is YFSETQ in the germline V gene. This CDR3 has 16 amino acids. CDR3 region: CASSSGAAETHYGYTF. CDR3 DNA sequence: TGCGCCAGCAGCTCAGGGGCCGCAGAAACGCATTATGGCTACACCTTC.

The J gene is TRBJ1-6, the V gene TRBV20-1; D not certain. V shed 0 bases and J shed 3 bases, with 12 bases lying between them. The germline CDR1 and CDR2 sequences are DFQATT and SNEGSKA (reference sequence). CDR3 size: 16 residues. The CDR3 sequence: CSAREGLVLYNSPLHF. CDR3 nucleotides: TGCAGTGCTAGAGAAGGTTTAGTCCTCTATAATTCACCCCTCCACTTT.

This clonotype was found a few times. The chain joins TRBV15 to TRBJ2-1, with a weak D call TRBD2 (5 bases). The V end lost 8 bases, the J end lost 8 bases, and 19 bases lay between the germline ends. This CDR3 region has 14 residues. Germline V gene sequence: CDR1 LNHNV, CDR2 YYDKDF (reference sequence). The CDR3 DNA is TGTGCCACCTCCGGCGACCTAGCAAGCGATGAGCAGTTCTTC. Protein product: CATSGDLASDEQFF.

This clonotype was detected a few times. A much larger clone sits a single nucleotide away, making a read error possible. The gene calls are TRBV20-1 and TRBJ2-3; 14 bases map to TRBD2. Germline V gene data show CDR1 as DFQATT and CDR2 as SNEGSKA (reference sequence). The CDR3 covers 17 residues. The CDR3 here is CCASWSTSGGGTDTQYF. The CDR3 region has the DNA TGCTGTGCTAGCTGGTCGACTAGCGGGGGGGGCACAGATACGCAGTATTTT.

This clonotype showed up just a few times. V is TRBV6-9 and J is TRBJ2-5; the match to TRBD1 covers 8 bases. J was trimmed by 1 base and V by 9 bases; bases with no gene match: 10. The CDR3 has 15 residues. Germline lookup yields CDR1 MNHGY and CDR2 SVAAGI. The CDR3 protein is CASALGQVLQETQYF. The CDR3 nucleotides are TGTGCCAGTGCCCTGGGACAGGTCCTCCAAGAGACCCAGTACTTC.

This clonotype was recorded at least ten times. The chain combines TRBV5-1 with TRBJ2-7, with 7 positions matching TRBD1. Germline CDR1 is SGHRS and CDR2 is YFSETQ. Trimming removed 7 bases from V and 1 base from J; junction bases left unmatched: 8. This CDR3 comprises 14 residues. The CDR3 sequence is CASSPRDRSYEQYF. CDR3 bases: TGCGCCAGCTCGCCCCGGGACAGATCCTACGAGCAGTACTTC.

This clonotype was recorded many times. The chain has TRBV7-2 and TRBJ1-1; the D is unclear. The V end lost 1 base, the J end lost 5 bases, and 11 bases lay between the germline ends. Germline-derived CDR1 and CDR2 are SGHTA and FQGNSA. This CDR3 is built from 14 residues. The CDR3 DNA is TGTGCCAGCAGCTTAGTAGAGGGATGGACTGAAGCTTTCTTT. It encodes CASSLVEGWTEAFF.

This clonotype was seen repeatedly, ten times or more. V gene TRBV29-1 combines with J gene TRBJ1-2, with D perhaps matching TRBD1 (6 bases). The CDR3 runs 10 residues. Germline CDR1 SQVTM, CDR2 ANQGSEA. V lost 6 bases and J 8 bases, leaving 10 bases between the germline ends. The CDR3 region has the DNA TGCAGCGTCCGGACAGACGGCTACACCTTC. It encodes CSVRTDGYTF.

In its sample, this clonotype was seen many times. The chain carries TRBV5-1 and TRBJ2-2, with 7 bases aligning to TRBD2. Unmatched junction bases numbered 5, after V lost 3 bases and J lost 3 bases. The germline V gene has CDR1 SGHRS and CDR2 YFSETQ. CDR3 length: 15 residues. DNA of the CDR3: TGCGCCAGCAGCTCGTCGGGGGGACACACCGGGGAGCTGTTTTTT. Translated, it gives CASSSSGGHTGELFF.

The count of this clonotype is one. A much larger clonotype is one base distant, so this may be a read error. V gene TRBV6-1 combines with J gene TRBJ1-2; 11 positions match TRBD1. The CDR3 contains 15 residues. V lost 5 bases to trimming and J lost 2 bases; unmatched junction nucleotides: 4. Germline CDR1 is MNHNS and CDR2 is SASEGT. DNA of the CDR3: TGTGCCAGCAGTACACGGGACAGGGGGAACTATGGCTACACCTTC. It is translated as CASSTRDRGNYGYTF.